The T cell receptor (beta chain) under discussion was sequenced for a study of blood T cell repertoires in COVID-19. This CDR3 comprises 14 residues. Trimming pared 6 bases from V and 1 base from J, leaving 10 bases between. The germline V gene has CDR1 SNHLY and CDR2 FYNNEI. Repertoires were generated with immunoSEQ multiplex PCR, while TCRdb's copy carries only in-frame clones and drops some. The profile shows 180,000 or so clones, around 90% of them singletons. The chain joins TRBV2 to TRBJ2-4; maybe TRBD2 (6 bases). The origin of this receptor is a middle-aged man with acute or convalescent COVID-19. The sequencing input was peripheral blood. CDR3 in DNA: TGTGCCAGCAGACCCACTAGCGCCAAAAACATTCAGTACTTC. Translating it yields CASRPTSAKNIQYF.